A selection of T cell receptor beta chains follows, all from one sample in a study of T cell changes during pregnancy in multiple sclerosis. The protocol was immunoSEQ multiplex PCR, while the TCRdb copy is restricted to in-frame clones and leaves out a portion. The sample has 50,000 or so clones, approximately 92% seen once. Specimen: CD4+ T cells from peripheral blood mononuclear cells, collected after pregnancy. The source of these receptors is a female donor with multiple sclerosis, enrolled in a pregnancy study. Both conserved end residues are part of each CDR3. D genes are given only for firm matches. Size is stated for part of the rows, as once, few or many counts, or as a class when the clone is expanded.

J: TRBJ1-1; D: TRBD1; V: TRBV10-3; size: NA; DNA: TGTGCCATCAGTCCGGGACAGGGGTCCACTGAAGCTTTCTTT; CDR3: CAISPGQGSTEAFF
J: TRBJ2-7; D: NA; V: TRBV18; size: NA; DNA: TGTGCCAGCTCACCTGCACAGGCCAAATACGAGCAGTACTTC; CDR3: CASSPAQAKYEQYF
J: TRBJ2-2; D: TRBD1; V: TRBV11-3; size: NA; DNA: TGTGCCAGCAGCCAGGGGGACAGGGGGCTTGACACCGGGGAGCTGTTTTTT; CDR3: CASSQGDRGLDTGELFF
J: TRBJ1-2; D: NA; V: TRBV28; size: once; DNA: TGTGCCAGCAGTCCCGGGACTTATGGCTACACCTTC; CDR3: CASSPGTYGYTF
J: TRBJ2-5; D: TRBD2; V: TRBV11-2; size: NA; DNA: TGTGCCAGCAGCTTATTTACGGCTAGCGGCCAAGAGACCCAGTACTTC; CDR3: CASSLFTASGQETQYF
J: TRBJ2-3; D: TRBD1; V: TRBV9; size: NA; DNA: TGTGCCAGCAGCGAGGGACAGGGGTTAGATACGCAGTATTTT; CDR3: CASSEGQGLDTQYF
J: TRBJ1-2; D: NA; V: TRBV9; size: NA; DNA: TGTGCCAGCAGCGCACCTTCGGGGGGCAACTATGGCTACACCTTC; CDR3: CASSAPSGGNYGYTF
J: TRBJ1-1; D: TRBD1; V: TRBV6-4; size: NA; DNA: TGTGCCAGCAGCCCCAAACCGGGACAGCAGAACACTGAAGCTTTCTTT; CDR3: CASSPKPGQQNTEAFF
J: TRBJ1-1; D: NA; V: TRBV6-5; size: NA; DNA: TGTGCCAGCAGATTAACAGGGAACACTGAAGCTTTCTTT; CDR3: CASRLTGNTEAFF
J: TRBJ2-1; D: TRBD1; V: TRBV28; size: NA; DNA: TGTGCCAGCAGTTCGGGACAGCACTCCTACAATGAGCAGTTCTTC; CDR3: CASSSGQHSYNEQFF
J: TRBJ1-4; D: TRBD1; V: TRBV28; size: many; DNA: TGTGCCAGCAGTTCCCTTTGGACAGGGGGTTGGGAAAAACTGTTTTTT; CDR3: CASSSLWTGGWEKLFF
J: TRBJ2-7; D: TRBD2; V: TRBV29-1; size: NA; DNA: TGCAGCGTTGAAGATCGGGCTAGCGGGAGGGCTAACGAGCAGTACTTC; CDR3: CSVEDRASGRANEQYF
J: TRBJ1-3; D: NA; V: TRBV27; size: NA; DNA: TGTGCCAGCAGTTTATCGTCTGGTGGAGACGGAAACACCATATATTTT; CDR3: CASSLSSGGDGNTIYF
J: TRBJ1-2; D: TRBD1; V: TRBV30; size: NA; DNA: TGTGCCTGGAGCGTCGGACAGGGCTATGGCTACACCTTC; CDR3: CAWSVGQGYGYTF
J: TRBJ2-7; D: NA; V: TRBV7-2; size: few; DNA: TGTGCCAGCAGTCTAGGGGTAGGGGAGCAGTACTTC; CDR3: CASSLGVGEQYF
J: TRBJ2-7; D: TRBD1; V: TRBV4-1; size: NA; DNA: TGCGCCAGCAGCCCGGGACAGAATTACTACGAGCAGTACTTC; CDR3: CASSPGQNYYEQYF
J: TRBJ2-1; D: TRBD2; V: TRBV30; size: NA; DNA: TGTGCCTGGAAGGAACAGCGGACTAGCGGGAGCGGAAATGAGCAGTTCTTC; CDR3: CAWKEQRTSGSGNEQFF
J: TRBJ1-2; D: TRBD1; V: TRBV5-4; size: NA; DNA: TGTGCCAGCAGCTCCCCGGGACAGGGTGGTTTTAACTATGGCTACACCTTC; CDR3: CASSSPGQGGFNYGYTF
J: TRBJ2-3; D: TRBD2; V: TRBV4-3; size: NA; DNA: TGCGCCAGCAGCCAAGGACCGGGACTAGTACAGTATTTT; CDR3: CASSQGPGLVQYF
J: TRBJ1-5; D: NA; V: TRBV15; size: NA; DNA: TGTGCCACCAGCAGAGATCTGAGCCAGCCCCAGCATTTT; CDR3: CATSRDLSQPQHF
J: TRBJ2-5; D: TRBD1; V: TRBV6-1; size: NA; DNA: TGTGCCAGCAGTAGTACCGGGACAGGGAAGGAGACCCAGTACTTC; CDR3: CASSSTGTGKETQYF
J: TRBJ2-7; D: TRBD2; V: TRBV7-2; size: NA; DNA: TGTGCCAGCAGTTTAAAACTAGCGGGAAGGGTGGGTGAAAACTACGAGCAGTACTTC; CDR3: CASSLKLAGRVGENYEQYF
J: TRBJ1-1; D: NA; V: TRBV6-1; size: NA; DNA: TGTGCCAGCAGTCAACTGATGAACACTGAAGCTTTCTTT; CDR3: CASSQLMNTEAFF
J: TRBJ2-1; D: TRBD2; V: TRBV29-1; size: NA; DNA: TGCAGCGTTGAAGATAATCCCGGGACTAGCAATGAGCAGTTCTTC; CDR3: CSVEDNPGTSNEQFF
J: TRBJ1-6; D: TRBD1; V: TRBV4-3; size: NA; DNA: TGCGCCAGCAGCCAAGAGACAGGGGGTAATTCACCCCTCCACTTT; CDR3: CASSQETGGNSPLHF
J: TRBJ2-3; D: NA; V: TRBV4-1; size: NA; DNA: TGCGCCAGCAGCCAAGATCTCGCTGGCGGGATGGTAGATACGCAGTATTTT; CDR3: CASSQDLAGGMVDTQYF
J: TRBJ2-1; D: TRBD2; V: TRBV6-1; size: NA; DNA: TGTGCCAGCAGCGTAACTAGCGGGAGAGGTAGTGAGCAGTTCTTC; CDR3: CASSVTSGRGSEQFF
J: TRBJ2-1; D: TRBD2; V: TRBV10-3; size: NA; DNA: TGTGCCATCAGTGAGGGGGGACTAGCGGGGCCGCAGCAGTTCTTC; CDR3: CAISEGGLAGPQQFF
J: TRBJ1-3; D: NA; V: TRBV7-2; size: NA; DNA: TGTGCCAGCAGCTTAGTGGGACACTCTGGAAACACCATATATTTT; CDR3: CASSLVGHSGNTIYF
J: TRBJ1-2; D: TRBD1; V: TRBV19; size: NA; DNA: TGTGCCAGTAGTATGAGGGGACAGGGGGGCTATGGCTACACCTTC; CDR3: CASSMRGQGGYGYTF
J: TRBJ1-3; D: TRBD1; V: TRBV6-6; size: NA; DNA: TGTGCCAGCAGCCGACAGGGGGACGCTGGAAACACCATATATTTT; CDR3: CASSRQGDAGNTIYF
J: TRBJ2-1; D: NA; V: TRBV11-2; size: NA; DNA: TGTGCCAGCACGCTAGGAAGGGGGGGTTACAATGAGCAGTTCTTC; CDR3: CASTLGRGGYNEQFF
J: TRBJ1-3; D: NA; V: TRBV11-2; size: once; DNA: TGTGCCAGCAGCTTAGGGGGGCTCTCTGGAAACACCATATATTTT; CDR3: CASSLGGLSGNTIYF
J: TRBJ2-5; D: TRBD2; V: TRBV18; size: few; DNA: TGTGCCAGCTCACTAGGACTAGCGAGCCACCAAGAGACCCAGTACTTC; CDR3: CASSLGLASHQETQYF
J: TRBJ2-5; D: TRBD1; V: TRBV2; size: NA; DNA: TGTGCCACACTGACAGGGGCCCAAGGGACCCAGTACTTC; CDR3: CATLTGAQGTQYF
J: TRBJ1-4; D: TRBD1; V: TRBV29-1; size: NA; DNA: TGCAGCGTCTCCTTGGTAGGACAGGTCAATGAAAAACTGTTTTTT; CDR3: CSVSLVGQVNEKLFF
J: TRBJ2-7; D: NA; V: TRBV19; size: NA; DNA: TGTGCCAGTAGTATAACGGGAGCCTACGAGCAGTACTTC; CDR3: CASSITGAYEQYF
J: TRBJ2-7; D: NA; V: TRBV18; size: NA; DNA: TGTGCCAGCTCACCATCGGTCCACGAGCAGTACTTC; CDR3: CASSPSVHEQYF
J: TRBJ2-3; D: NA; V: TRBV4-3; size: NA; DNA: TGCGCCAGCACCCTAATAACAGATACGCAGTATTTT; CDR3: CASTLITDTQYF
J: TRBJ1-1; D: NA; V: TRBV6-5; size: NA; DNA: TGTGCCAGCAGTTACTCGGTTGGTGCAGGGCCCTTTGGAGCTTTCTTT; CDR3: CASSYSVGAGPFGAFF
J: TRBJ2-1; D: NA; V: TRBV7-2; size: NA; DNA: TGTGCCAGCAGCTTAGGTCCGTCCTACAATGAGCAGTTCTTC; CDR3: CASSLGPSYNEQFF
J: TRBJ2-5; D: NA; V: TRBV5-4; size: NA; DNA: TGTGCCAGCAGCCCCGGTGCCCAAGAGACCCAGTACTTC; CDR3: CASSPGAQETQYF
J: TRBJ1-4; D: TRBD1; V: TRBV9; size: NA; DNA: TGTGCCAGCAGCGCAAAGGGACAGGGTGTTGAAAAACTGTTTTTT; CDR3: CASSAKGQGVEKLFF
J: TRBJ2-3; D: TRBD2; V: TRBV19; size: NA; DNA: TGTGCCAGTAGACTAGCGGGGGCCACAGATACGCAGTATTTT; CDR3: CASRLAGATDTQYF